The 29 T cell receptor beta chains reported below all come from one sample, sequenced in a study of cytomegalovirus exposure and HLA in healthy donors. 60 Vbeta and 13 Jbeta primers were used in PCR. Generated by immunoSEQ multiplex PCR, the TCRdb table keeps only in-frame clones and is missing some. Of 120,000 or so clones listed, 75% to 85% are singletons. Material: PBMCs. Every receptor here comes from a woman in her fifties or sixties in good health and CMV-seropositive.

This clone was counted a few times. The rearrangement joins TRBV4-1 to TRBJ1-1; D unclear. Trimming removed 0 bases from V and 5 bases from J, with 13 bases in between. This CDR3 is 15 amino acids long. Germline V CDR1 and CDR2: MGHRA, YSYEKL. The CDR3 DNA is TGCGCCAGCAGCCAAGAGTGGAGGCTATCGACTGAAGCTTTCTTT. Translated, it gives CASSQEWRLSTEAFF.

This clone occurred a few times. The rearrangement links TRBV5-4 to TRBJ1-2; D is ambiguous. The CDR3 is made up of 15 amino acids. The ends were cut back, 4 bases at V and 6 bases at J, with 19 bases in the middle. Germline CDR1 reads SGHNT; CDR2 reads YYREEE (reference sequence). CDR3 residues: CASSLPHLVLNGYTF. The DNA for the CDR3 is TGTGCCAGCAGCCTACCACACCTCGTACTAAATGGCTACACCTTC.

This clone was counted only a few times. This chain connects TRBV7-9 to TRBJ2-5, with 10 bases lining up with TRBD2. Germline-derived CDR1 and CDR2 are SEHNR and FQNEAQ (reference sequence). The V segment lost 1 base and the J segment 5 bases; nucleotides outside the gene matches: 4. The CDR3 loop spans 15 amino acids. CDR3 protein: CASSLGTSGGETQYF. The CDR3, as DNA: TGTGCCAGCAGCTTAGGGACTAGCGGAGGGGAGACCCAGTACTTC.

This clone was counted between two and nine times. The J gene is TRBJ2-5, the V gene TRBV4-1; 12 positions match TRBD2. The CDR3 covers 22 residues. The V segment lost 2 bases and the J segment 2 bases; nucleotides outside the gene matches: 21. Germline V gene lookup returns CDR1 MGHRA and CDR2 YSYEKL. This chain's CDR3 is CASSQKAGLLAGGGRPQETQYF. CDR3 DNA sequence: TGCGCCAGCAGCCAAAAGGCGGGCCTTCTAGCGGGAGGGGGCCGACCACAAGAGACCCAGTACTTC.

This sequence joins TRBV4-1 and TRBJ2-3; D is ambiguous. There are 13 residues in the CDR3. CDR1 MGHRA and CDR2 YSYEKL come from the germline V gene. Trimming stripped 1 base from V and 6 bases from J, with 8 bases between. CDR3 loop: CASSQAHLDTQYF. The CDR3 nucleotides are TGCGCCAGCAGCCAAGCCCATTTGGATACGCAGTATTTT.

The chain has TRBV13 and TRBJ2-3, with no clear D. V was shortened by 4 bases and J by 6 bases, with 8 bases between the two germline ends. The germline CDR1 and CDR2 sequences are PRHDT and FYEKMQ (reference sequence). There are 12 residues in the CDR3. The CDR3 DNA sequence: TGTGCCAGCAGCTCGTTCTTGGATACGCAGTATTTT. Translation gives CASSSFLDTQYF. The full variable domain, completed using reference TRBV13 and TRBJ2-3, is AAGVIQSPRHLIKEKRETATLKCYPIPRHDTVYWYQQGPGQDPQFLISFYEKMQSDKGSIPDRFSAQQFSDYHSELNMSSLELGDSALYFCASSSFLDTQYFGPGTRLTVL.

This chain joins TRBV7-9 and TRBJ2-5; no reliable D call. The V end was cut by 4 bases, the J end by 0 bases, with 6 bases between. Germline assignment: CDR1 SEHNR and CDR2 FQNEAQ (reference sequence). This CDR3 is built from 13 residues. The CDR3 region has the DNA TGTGCCAGCAGCTCGGAGTACCAAGAGACCCAGTACTTC. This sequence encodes CASSSEYQETQYF.

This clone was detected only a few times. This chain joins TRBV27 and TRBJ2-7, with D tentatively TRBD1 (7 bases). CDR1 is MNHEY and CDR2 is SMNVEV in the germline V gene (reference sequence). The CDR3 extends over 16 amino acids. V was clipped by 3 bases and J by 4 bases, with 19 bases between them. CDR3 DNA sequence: TGTGCCAGCAGTTTCATAGACGGGGGACAGAATTACGAGCAGTACTTC. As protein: CASSFIDGGQNYEQYF.

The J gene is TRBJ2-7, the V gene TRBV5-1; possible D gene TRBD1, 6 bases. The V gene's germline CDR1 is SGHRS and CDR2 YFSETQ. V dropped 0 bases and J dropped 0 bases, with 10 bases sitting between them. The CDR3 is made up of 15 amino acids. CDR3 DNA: TGCGCCAGCAGCTTGGGGACAGCTCCCTCCTACGAGCAGTACTTC. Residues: CASSLGTAPSYEQYF.

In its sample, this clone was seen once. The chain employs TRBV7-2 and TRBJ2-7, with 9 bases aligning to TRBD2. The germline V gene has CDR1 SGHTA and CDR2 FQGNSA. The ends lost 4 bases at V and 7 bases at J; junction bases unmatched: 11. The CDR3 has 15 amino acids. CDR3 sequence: CASSSSPSGELEQYF. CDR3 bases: TGTGCCAGCAGCTCCTCCCCTAGCGGGGAGCTGGAGCAGTACTTC.

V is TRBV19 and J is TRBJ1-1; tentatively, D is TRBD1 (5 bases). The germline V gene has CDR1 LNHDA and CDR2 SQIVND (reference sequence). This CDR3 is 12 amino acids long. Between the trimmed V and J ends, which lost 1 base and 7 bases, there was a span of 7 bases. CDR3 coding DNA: TGTGCCAGTAGTATAGGGCAGGGTGAAGCTTTCTTT. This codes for CASSIGQGEAFF. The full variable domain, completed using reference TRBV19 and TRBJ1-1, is DGGITQSPKYLFRKEGQNVTLSCEQNLNHDAMYWYRQDPGQGLRLIYYSQIVNDFQKGDIAEGYSVSREKKESFPLTVTSAQKNPTAFYLCASSIGQGEAFFGQGTRLTVV.

The CDR3 is CASSLPTPRTGEETQYF. CDR3 DNA: TGTGCCAGTAGTCTACCTACCCCTCGGACAGGGGAAGAGACCCAGTACTTC. This chain links TRBV19 with TRBJ2-5, with 9 bases aligning to TRBD1. CDR1 and CDR2 from the germline V gene are LNHDA and SQIVND (reference sequence). The CDR3 has 17 amino acids. Unmatched junction bases numbered 13, after V lost 5 bases and J lost 3 bases.

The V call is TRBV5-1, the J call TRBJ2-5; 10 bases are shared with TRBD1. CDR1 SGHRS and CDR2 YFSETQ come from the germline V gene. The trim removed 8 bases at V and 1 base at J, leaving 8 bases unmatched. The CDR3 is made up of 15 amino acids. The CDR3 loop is CASTMGTGVQETQYF. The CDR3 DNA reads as TGCGCCAGTACGATGGGGACAGGGGTCCAAGAGACCCAGTACTTC.

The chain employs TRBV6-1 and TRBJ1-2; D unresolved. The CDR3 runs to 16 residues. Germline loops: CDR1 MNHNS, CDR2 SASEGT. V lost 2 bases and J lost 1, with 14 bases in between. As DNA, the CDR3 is TGTGCCAGCAGTGAATTAGGGAGAGTTTTTAACTATGGCTACACCTTC. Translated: CASSELGRVFNYGYTF.

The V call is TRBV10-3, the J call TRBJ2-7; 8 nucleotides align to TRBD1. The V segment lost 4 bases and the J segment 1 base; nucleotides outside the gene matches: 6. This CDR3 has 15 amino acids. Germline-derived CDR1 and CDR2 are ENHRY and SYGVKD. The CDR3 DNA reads TGTGCCATCAGTGGGGACAGGAGTAAATCCTACGAGCAGTACTTC. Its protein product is CAISGDRSKSYEQYF.

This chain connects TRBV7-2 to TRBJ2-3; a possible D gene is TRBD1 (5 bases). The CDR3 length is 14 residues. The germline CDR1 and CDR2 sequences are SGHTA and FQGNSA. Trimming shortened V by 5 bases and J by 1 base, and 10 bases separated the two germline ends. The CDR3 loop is CASSPQGGTDTQYF. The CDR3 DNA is TGTGCCAGCAGCCCCCAAGGGGGCACAGATACGCAGTATTTT.

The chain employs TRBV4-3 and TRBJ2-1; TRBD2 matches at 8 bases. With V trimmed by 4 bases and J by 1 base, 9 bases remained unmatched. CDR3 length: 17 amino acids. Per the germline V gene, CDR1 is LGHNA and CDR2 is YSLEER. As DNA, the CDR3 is TGCGCCAGCAGCCCCTCGGACTTAGCGGGGTCCTACAATGAGCAGTTCTTC. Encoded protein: CASSPSDLAGSYNEQFF.

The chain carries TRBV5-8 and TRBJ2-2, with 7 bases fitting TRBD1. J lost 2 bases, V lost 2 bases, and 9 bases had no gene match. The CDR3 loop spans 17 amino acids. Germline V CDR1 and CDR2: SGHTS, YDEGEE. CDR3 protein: CASSFPRTGLNTGELFF. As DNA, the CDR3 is TGTGCCAGCAGCTTCCCTAGGACAGGCCTCAACACCGGGGAGCTGTTTTTT.

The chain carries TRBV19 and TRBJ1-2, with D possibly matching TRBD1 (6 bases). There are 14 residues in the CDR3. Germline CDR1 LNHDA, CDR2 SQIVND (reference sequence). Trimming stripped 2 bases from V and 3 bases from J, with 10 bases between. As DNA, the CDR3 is TGTGCCAGTAGTATATGGTCAGGGGACTATGGCTACACCTTC. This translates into CASSIWSGDYGYTF.

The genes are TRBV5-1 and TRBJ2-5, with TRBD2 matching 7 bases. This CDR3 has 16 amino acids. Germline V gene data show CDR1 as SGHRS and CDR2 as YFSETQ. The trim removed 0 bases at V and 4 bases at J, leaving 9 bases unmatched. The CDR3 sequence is CASSLGWLAVGETQYF. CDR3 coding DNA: TGCGCCAGCAGCTTGGGGTGGCTAGCGGTCGGAGAGACCCAGTACTTC.

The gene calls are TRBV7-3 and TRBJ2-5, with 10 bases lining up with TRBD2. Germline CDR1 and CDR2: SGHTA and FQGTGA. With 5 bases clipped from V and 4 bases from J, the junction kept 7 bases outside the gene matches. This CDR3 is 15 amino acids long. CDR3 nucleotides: TGTGCCAGCAGCCCGAGCGGGAGGGCGATAGAGACCCAGTACTTC. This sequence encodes CASSPSGRAIETQYF.

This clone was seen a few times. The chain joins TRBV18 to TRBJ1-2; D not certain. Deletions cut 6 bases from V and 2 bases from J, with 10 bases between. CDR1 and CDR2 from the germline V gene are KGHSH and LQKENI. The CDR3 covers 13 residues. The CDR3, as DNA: TGTGCCAGCTCGCAGTCCGCCAACTATGGCTACACCTTC. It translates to CASSQSANYGYTF.

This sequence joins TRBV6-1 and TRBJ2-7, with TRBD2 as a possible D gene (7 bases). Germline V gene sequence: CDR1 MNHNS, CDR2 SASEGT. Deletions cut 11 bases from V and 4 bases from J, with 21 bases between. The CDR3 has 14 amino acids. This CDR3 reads CACQVGGQLYEQYF. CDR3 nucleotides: TGTGCCTGCCAAGTGGGGGGGCAACTTTACGAGCAGTACTTC.

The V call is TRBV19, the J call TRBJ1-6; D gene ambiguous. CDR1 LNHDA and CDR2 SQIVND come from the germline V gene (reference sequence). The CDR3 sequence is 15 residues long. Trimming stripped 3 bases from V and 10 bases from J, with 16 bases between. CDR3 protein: CASSIRSGSESPLHF. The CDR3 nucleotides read TGTGCCAGTAGTATTCGTAGTGGGTCGGAGTCACCCCTCCACTTT.

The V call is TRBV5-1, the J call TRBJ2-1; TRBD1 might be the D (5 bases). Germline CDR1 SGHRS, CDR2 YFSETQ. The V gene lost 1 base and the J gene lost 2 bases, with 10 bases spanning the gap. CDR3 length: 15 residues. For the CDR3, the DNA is TGCGCCAGCAGCTTGCAGGCAGGGCCCTACAATGAGCAGTTCTTC. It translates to CASSLQAGPYNEQFF.

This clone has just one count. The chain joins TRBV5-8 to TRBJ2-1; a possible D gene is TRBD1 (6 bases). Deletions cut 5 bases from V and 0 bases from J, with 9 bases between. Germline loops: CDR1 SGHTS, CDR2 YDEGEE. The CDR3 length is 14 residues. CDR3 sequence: CASRPTGSYNEQFF. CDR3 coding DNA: TGTGCCAGCAGACCGACAGGCTCCTACAATGAGCAGTTCTTC.

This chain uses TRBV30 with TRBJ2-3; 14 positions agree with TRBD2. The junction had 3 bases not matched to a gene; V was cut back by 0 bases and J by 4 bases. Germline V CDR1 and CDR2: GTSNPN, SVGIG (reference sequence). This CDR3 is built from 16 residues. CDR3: CAWSVGTSGSADTQYF. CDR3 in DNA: TGTGCCTGGAGTGTGGGGACTAGCGGGAGCGCAGATACGCAGTATTTT.

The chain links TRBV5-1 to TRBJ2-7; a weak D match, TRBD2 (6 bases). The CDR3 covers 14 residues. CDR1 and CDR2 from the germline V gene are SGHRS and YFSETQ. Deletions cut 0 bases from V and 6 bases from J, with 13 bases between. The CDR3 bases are TGCGCCAGCAGCTTGGGGACTATCGGAGGCGAGCAGTACTTC. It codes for CASSLGTIGGEQYF.

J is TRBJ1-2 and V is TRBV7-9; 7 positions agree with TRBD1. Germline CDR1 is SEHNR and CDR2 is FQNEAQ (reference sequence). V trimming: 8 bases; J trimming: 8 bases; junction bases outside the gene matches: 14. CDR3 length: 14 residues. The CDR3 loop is CASRGTDLLSGYTF. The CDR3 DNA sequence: TGTGCCAGCCGCGGGACAGATCTACTATCGGGCTACACCTTC. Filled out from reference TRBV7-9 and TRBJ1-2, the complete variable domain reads DTGVSQNPRHKITKRGQNVTFRCDPISEHNRLYWYRQTLGQGPEFLTYFQNEAQLEKSRLLSDRFSAERPKGSFSTLEIQRTEQGDSAMYLCASRGTDLLSGYTFGSGTRLTVV.